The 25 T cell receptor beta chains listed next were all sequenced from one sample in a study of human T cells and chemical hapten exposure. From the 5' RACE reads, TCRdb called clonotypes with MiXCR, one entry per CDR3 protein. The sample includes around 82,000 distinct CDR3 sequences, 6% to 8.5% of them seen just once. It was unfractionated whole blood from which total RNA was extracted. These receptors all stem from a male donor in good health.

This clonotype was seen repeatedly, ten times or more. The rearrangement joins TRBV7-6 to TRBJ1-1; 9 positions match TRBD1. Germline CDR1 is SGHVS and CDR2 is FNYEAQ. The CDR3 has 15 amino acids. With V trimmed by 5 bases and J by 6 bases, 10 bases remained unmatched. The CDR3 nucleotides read TGTGCCAGCAGCACCCGACAGGGGGGGTATCCTGAAGCTTTCTTT. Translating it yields CASSTRQGGYPEAFF.

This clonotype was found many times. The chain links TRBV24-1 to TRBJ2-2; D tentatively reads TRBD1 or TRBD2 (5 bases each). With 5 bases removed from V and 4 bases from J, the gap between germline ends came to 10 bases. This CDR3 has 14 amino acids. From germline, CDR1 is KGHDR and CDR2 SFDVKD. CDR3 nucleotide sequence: TGTGCCACCAGTGGGAAGGGGACCACCGGGGAGCTGTTTTTT. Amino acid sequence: CATSGKGTTGELFF.

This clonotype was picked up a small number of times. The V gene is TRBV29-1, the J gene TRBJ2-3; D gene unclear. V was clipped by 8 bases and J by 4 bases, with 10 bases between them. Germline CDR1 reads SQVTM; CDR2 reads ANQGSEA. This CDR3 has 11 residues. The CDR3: CSIQPADTQYF. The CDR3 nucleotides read TGCAGCATCCAGCCAGCAGATACGCAGTATTTT.

The CDR3 loop reads CASSRLQGTGNTIYF. In DNA, the CDR3 is TGTGCCAGCAGCCGTTTGCAGGGGACTGGAAACACCATATATTTT. The rearrangement links TRBV11-2 to TRBJ1-3; possibly TRBD1 for D (6 bases). Germline V gene data show CDR1 as SGHAT and CDR2 as FQNNGV. The CDR3 contains 15 residues. The V gene lost 5 bases and the J gene lost 2 bases, with 13 bases spanning the gap.

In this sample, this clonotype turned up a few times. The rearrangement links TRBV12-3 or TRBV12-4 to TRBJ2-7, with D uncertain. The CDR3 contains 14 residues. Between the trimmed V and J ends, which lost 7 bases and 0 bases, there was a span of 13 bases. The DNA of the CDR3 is TGTGCCAGCAAAGATGGCCCTAGCTCCTACGAGCAGTACTTC. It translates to CASKDGPSSYEQYF.

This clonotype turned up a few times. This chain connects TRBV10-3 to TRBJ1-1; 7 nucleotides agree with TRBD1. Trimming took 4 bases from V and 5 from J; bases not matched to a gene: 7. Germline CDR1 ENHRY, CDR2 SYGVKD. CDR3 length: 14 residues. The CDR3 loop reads CAISATGERTEAFF. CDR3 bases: TGTGCCATCAGTGCTACAGGGGAGAGGACTGAAGCTTTCTTT.

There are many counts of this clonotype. CDR3 DNA: TGCAGCGTTGCGATGAGGGGAAGAGAGACCCAGTACTTC. Protein sequence: CSVAMRGRETQYF. This chain joins TRBV29-1 and TRBJ2-5; D is perhaps TRBD1 or TRBD2 (5 bases each). Germline-derived CDR1 and CDR2 are SQVTM and ANQGSEA. The ends were cut back, 4 bases at V and 4 bases at J, with 13 bases in the middle. The CDR3 runs to 13 residues.

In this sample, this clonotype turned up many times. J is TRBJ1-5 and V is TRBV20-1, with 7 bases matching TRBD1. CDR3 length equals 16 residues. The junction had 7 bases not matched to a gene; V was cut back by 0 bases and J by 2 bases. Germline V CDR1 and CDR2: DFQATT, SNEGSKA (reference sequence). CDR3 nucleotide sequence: TGCAGTGCTAGAGAAGGGACAGCTATCGGCAATCAGCCCCAGCATTTT. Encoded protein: CSAREGTAIGNQPQHF.

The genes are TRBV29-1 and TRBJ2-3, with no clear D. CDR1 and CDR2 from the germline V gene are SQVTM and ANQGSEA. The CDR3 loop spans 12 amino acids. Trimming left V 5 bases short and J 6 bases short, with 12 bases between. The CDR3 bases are TGCAGCGTTTATCATGCGTCTGATACGCAGTATTTT. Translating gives CSVYHASDTQYF.

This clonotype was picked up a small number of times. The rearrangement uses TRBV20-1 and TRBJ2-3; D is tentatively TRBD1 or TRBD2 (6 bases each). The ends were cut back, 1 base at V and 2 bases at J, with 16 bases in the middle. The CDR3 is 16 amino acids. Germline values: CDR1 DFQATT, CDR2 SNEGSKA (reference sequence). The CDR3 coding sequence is TGCAGTGCTAGAGGCCTAGTGGCGGGACACACAGATACGCAGTATTTT. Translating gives CSARGLVAGHTDTQYF.

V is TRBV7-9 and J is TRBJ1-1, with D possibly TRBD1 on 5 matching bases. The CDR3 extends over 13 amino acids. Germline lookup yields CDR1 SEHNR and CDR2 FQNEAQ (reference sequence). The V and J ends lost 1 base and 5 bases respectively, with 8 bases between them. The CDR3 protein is CASSLGRATEAFF. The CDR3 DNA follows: TGTGCCAGCAGCTTAGGCAGGGCAACTGAAGCTTTCTTT.

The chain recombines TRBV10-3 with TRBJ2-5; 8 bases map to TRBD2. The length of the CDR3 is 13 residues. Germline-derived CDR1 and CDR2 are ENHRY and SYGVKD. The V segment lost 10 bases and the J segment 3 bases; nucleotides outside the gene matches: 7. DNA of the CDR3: TGTGCCACCAAGACTAGCGACGAAGAGACCCAGTACTTC. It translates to CATKTSDEETQYF.

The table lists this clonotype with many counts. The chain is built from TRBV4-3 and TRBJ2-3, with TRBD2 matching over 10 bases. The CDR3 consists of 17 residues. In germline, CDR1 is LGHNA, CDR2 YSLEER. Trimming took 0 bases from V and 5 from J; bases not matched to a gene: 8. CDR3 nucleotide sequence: TGCGCCAGCAGCCAAGATCCAGCGGGGGGGCCGAAAGATACGCAGTATTTT. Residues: CASSQDPAGGPKDTQYF.

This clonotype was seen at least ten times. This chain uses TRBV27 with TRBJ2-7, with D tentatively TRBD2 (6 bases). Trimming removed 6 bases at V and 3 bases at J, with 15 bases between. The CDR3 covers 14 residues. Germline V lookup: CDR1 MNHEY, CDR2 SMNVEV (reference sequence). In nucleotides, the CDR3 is TGTGCCAGCAGGCCGTCGGGGGAAGACTACGAGCAGTACTTC. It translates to CASRPSGEDYEQYF.

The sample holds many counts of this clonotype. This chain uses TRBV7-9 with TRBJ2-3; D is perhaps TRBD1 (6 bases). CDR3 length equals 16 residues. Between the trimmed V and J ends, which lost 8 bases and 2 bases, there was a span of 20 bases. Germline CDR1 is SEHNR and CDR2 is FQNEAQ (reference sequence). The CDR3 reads CASPPGQEPNTDTQYF. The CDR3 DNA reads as TGTGCCAGCCCTCCGGGACAAGAGCCTAACACAGATACGCAGTATTTT.

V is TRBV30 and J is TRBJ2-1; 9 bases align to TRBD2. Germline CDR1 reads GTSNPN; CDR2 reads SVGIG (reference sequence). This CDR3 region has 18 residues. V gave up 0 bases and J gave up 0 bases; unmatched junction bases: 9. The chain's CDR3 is CAWSVAGTSSSSYNEQFF. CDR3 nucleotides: TGTGCCTGGAGTGTTGCCGGGACTAGCTCTAGCTCCTACAATGAGCAGTTCTTC. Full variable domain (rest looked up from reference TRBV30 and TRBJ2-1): SQTIHQWPATLVQPVGSPLSLECTVEGTSNPNLYWYRQAAGRGLQLLFYSVGIGQISSEVPQNLSASRPQDRQFILSSKKLLLSDSGFYLCAWSVAGTSSSSYNEQFFGPGTRLTVL.

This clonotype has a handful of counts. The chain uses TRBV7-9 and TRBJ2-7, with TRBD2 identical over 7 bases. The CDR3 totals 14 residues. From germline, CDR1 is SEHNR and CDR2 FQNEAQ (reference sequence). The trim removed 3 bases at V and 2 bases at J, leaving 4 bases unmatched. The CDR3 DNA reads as TGTGCCAGCAGCTTGAGTCTAGCGGCCTACGAGCAGTACTTC. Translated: CASSLSLAAYEQYF.

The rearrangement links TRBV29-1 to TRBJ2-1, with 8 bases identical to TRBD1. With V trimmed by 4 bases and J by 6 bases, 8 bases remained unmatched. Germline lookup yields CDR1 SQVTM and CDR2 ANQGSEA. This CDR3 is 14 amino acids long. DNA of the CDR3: TGCAGCGTTGCGGGACAGGACAGAAGCAATGAGCAGTTCTTC. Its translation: CSVAGQDRSNEQFF.

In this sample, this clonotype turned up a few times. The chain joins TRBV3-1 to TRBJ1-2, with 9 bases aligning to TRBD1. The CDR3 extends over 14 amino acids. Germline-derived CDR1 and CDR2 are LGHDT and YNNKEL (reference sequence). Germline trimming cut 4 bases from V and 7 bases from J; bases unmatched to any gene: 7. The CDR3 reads CASSPGQGISGYTF. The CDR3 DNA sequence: TGTGCCAGCAGCCCCGGACAGGGGATCTCTGGCTACACCTTC.

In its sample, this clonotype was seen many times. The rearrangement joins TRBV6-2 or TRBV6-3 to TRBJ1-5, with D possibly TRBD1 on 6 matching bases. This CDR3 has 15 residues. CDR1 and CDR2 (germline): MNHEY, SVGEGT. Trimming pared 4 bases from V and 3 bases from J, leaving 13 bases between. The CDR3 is CASSSRGVLNQPQHF. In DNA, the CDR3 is TGTGCCAGCAGTTCCAGGGGCGTACTCAATCAGCCCCAGCATTTT.

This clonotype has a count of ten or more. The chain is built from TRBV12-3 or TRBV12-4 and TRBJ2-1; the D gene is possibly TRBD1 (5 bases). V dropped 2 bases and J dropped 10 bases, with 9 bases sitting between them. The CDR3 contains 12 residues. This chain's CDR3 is CASSLLGREQFF. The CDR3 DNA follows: TGTGCCAGCAGTTTATTGGGGCGCGAGCAGTTCTTC.

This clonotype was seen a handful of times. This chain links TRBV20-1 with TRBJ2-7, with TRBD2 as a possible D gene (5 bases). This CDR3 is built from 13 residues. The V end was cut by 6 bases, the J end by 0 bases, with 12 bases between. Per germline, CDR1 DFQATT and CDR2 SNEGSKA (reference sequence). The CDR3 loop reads CSARTRYSYEQYF. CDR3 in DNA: TGCAGTGCCCGTACTAGGTACTCCTACGAGCAGTACTTC.

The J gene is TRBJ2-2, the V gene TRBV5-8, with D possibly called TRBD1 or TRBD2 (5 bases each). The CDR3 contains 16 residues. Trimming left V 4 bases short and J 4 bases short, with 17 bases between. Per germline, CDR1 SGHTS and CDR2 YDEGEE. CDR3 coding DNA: TGTGCCAGCAGCCTCGTCGGGACGGGACGCACCGGGGAGCTGTTTTTT. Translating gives CASSLVGTGRTGELFF.

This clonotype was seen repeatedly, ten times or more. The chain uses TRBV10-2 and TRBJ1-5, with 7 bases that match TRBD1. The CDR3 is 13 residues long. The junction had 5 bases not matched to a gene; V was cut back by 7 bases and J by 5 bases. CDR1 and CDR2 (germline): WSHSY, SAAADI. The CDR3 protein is CASTLGTDQPQHF. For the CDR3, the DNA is TGCGCCAGCACGCTAGGGACAGATCAGCCCCAGCATTTT.

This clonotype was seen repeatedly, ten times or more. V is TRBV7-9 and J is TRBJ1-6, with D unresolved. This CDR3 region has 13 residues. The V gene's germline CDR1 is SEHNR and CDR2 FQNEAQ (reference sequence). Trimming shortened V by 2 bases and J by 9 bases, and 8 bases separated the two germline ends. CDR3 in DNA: TGTGCCAGCAGCTTAAGTTTAGGTTCACCCCTCCACTTT. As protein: CASSLSLGSPLHF.